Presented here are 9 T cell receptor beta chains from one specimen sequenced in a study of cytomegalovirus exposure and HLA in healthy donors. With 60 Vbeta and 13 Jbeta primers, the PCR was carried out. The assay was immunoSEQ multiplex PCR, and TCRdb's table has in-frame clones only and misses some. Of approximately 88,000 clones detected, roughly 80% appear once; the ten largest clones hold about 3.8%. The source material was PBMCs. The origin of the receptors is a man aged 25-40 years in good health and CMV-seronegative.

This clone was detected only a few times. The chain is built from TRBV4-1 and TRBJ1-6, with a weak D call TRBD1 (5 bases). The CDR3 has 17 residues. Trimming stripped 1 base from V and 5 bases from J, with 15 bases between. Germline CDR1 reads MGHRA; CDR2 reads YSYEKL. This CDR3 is CASSQVDIGFNNSPLHF. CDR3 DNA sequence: TGCGCCAGCAGCCAAGTGGACATCGGGTTCAATAATTCACCCCTCCACTTT.

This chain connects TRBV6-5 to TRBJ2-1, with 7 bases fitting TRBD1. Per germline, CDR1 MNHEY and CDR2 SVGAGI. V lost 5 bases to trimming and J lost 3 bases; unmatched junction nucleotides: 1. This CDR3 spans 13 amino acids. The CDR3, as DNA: TGTGCCAGCAGTAGGGACAGCTACAATGAGCAGTTCTTC. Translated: CASSRDSYNEQFF.

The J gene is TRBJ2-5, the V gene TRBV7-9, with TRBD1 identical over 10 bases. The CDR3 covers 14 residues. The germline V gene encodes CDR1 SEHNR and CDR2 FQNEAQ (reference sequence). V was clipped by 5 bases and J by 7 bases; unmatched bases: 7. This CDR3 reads CASSGTGDGGTQYF. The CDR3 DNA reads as TGTGCCAGCAGCGGGACAGGGGATGGGGGGACCCAGTACTTC.

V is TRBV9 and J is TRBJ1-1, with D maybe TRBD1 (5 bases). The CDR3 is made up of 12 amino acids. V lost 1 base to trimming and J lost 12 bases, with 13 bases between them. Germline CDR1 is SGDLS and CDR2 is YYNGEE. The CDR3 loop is CASSVSLGETFF. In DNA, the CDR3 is TGTGCCAGCAGCGTATCCCTAGGGGAAACTTTCTTT.

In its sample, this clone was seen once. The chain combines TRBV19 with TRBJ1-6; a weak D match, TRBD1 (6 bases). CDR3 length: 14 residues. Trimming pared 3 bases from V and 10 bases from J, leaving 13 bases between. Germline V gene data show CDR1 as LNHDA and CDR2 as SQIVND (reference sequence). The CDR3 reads CASSMSQGDSPLHF. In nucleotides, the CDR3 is TGTGCCAGTAGTATGTCACAGGGAGACTCACCCCTCCACTTT.

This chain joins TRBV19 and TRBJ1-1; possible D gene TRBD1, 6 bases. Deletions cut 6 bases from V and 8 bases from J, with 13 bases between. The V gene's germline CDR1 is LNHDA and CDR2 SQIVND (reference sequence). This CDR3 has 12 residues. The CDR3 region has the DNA TGTGCCAGTAGCTTATCAGACAGGGAAGCTTTCTTT. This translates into CASSLSDREAFF.

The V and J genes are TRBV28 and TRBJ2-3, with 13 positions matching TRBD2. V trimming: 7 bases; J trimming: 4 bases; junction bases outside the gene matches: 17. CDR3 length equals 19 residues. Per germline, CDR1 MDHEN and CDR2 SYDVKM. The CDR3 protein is CASIPSGLAGVFTADTQYF. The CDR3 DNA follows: TGTGCCAGCATTCCATCCGGACTAGCGGGAGTCTTTACAGCAGATACGCAGTATTTT.

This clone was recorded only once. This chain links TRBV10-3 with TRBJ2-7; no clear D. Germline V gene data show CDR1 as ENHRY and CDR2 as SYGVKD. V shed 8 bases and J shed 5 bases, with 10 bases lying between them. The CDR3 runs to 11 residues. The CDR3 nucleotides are TGTGCCATCTCAAGTCGCGACGAGCAGTACTTC. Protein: CAISSRDEQYF.

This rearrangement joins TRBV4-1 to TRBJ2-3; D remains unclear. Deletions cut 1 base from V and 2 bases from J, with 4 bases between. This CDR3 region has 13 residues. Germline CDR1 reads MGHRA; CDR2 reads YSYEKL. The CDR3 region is CASSQVITDTQYF. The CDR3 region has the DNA TGCGCCAGCAGCCAAGTAATCACAGATACGCAGTATTTT.